Here is one TCR beta chain with its context. What it binds is not known. The method was immunoSEQ multiplex PCR; TCRdb's version includes in-frame clones alone and lacks a portion of them. The sample records 2 million to 2.5 million clones, approximately 95% being singletons. The data derive from a study of shared clonotypes between healthy human individuals. Study-level points and caveats: Memory subsets generally showed lower estimated richness than naive subsets.

This CDR3 is built from 14 residues. Deletions cut 2 bases from V and 7 bases from J, with 12 bases between. Germline CDR1 and CDR2: SGDLS and YYNGEE. The healthy adult donors were HIV-negative and reported no recent acute infections or vaccinations. This sequence originates from a man younger than 35 in good health. The chain couples TRBV9 to TRBJ2-2; D not resolved. The specimen sequenced was naive CD4+ T cells sorted from blood. Described subset: CD45RA+ positively selected. The CDR3: CASSVDFVVGELFF. The CDR3 DNA reads TGTGCCAGCAGCGTGGATTTCGTCGTCGGGGAGCTGTTTTTT.